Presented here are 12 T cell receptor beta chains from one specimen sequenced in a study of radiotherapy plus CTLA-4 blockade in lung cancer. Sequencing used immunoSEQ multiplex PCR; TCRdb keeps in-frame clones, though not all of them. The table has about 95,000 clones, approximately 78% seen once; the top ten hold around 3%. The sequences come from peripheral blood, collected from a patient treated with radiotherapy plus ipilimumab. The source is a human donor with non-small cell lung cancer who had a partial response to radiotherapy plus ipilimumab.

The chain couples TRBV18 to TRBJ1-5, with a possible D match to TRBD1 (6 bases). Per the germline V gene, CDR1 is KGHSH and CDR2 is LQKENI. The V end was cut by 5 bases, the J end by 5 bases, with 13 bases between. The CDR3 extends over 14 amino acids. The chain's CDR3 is CASSTTGPDQPQHF. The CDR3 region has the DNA TGTGCCAGCTCAACCACAGGGCCAGATCAGCCCCAGCATTTT.

Here the CDR3 reads CASKQRQGGTGANVLTF. CDR3 DNA sequence: TGTGCCAGCAAACAAAGACAGGGGGGCACTGGGGCCAACGTCCTGACTTTC. V and J are TRBV28 and TRBJ2-6, with 9 bases lining up with TRBD1. The CDR3 covers 17 residues. The germline gives CDR1 MDHEN, CDR2 SYDVKM. V was clipped by 7 bases and J by 2 bases; unmatched bases: 9. Supplemented by reference TRBV28 and TRBJ2-6, the full variable domain reads DVKVTQSSRYLVKRTGEKVFLECVQDMDHENMFWYRQDPGLGLRLIYFSYDVKMKEKGDIPEGYSVSREKKERFSLILESASTNQTSMYLCASKQRQGGTGANVLTFGAGSRLTVL.

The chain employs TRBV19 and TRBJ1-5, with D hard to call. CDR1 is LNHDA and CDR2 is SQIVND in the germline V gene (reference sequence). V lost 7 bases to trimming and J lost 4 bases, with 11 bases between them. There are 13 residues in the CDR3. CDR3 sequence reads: CASTEASNQPQHF. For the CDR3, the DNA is TGTGCCAGTACGGAGGCGTCTAATCAGCCCCAGCATTTT.

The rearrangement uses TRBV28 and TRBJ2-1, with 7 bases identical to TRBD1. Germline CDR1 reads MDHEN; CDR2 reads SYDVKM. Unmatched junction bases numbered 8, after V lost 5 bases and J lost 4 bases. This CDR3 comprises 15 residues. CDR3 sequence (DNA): TGTGCCAGCAGTCGAGCCGGGACAGTGTACAATGAGCAGTTCTTC. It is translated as CASSRAGTVYNEQFF.

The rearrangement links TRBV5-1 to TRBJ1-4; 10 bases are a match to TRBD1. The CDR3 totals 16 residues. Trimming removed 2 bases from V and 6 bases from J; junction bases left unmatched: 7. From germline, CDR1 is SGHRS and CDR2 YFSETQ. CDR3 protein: CASSFYPGTGDEKLFF. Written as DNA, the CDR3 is TGCGCCAGCAGCTTCTACCCCGGGACAGGGGATGAAAAACTGTTTTTT. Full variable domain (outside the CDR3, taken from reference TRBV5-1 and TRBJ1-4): KAGVTQTPRYLIKTRGQQVTLSCSPISGHRSVSWYQQTPGQGLQFLFEYFSETQRNKGNFPGRFSGRQFSNSRSEMNVSTLELGDSALYLCASSFYPGTGDEKLFFGSGTQLSVL.

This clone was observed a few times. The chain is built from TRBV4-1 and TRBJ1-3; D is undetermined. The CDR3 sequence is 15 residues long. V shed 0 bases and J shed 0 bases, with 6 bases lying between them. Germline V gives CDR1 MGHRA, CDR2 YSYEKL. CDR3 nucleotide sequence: TGCGCCAGCAGCCAAGATCCCAGCTCTGGAAACACCATATATTTT. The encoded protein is CASSQDPSSGNTIYF.

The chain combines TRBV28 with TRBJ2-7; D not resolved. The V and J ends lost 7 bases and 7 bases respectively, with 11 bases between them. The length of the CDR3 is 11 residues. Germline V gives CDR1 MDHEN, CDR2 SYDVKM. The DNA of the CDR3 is TGTGCCAGCACCCAGAAGAAAGAGCAGTACTTC. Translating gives CASTQKKEQYF.

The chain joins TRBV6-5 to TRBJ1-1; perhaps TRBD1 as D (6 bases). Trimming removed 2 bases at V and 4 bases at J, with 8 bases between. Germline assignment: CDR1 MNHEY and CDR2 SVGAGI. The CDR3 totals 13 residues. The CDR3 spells CASSYRGFTEAFF. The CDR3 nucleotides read TGTGCCAGCAGTTACAGGGGGTTCACTGAAGCTTTCTTT.

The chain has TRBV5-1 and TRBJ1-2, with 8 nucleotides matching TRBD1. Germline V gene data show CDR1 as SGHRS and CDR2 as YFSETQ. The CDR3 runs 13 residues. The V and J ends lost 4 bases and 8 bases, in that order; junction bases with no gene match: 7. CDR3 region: CASSPDRVGGYTF. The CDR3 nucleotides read TGCGCCAGCAGCCCGGACAGGGTGGGAGGCTACACCTTC.

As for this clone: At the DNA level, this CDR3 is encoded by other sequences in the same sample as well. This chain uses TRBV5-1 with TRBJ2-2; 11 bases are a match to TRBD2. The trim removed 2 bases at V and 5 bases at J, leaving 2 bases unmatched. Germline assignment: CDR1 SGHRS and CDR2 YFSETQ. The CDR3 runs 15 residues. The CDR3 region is CASSFTSGSTGELFF. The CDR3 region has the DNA TGCGCCAGCAGCTTTACTAGCGGGAGTACCGGGGAGCTGTTTTTT. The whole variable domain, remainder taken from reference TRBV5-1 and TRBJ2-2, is KAGVTQTPRYLIKTRGQQVTLSCSPISGHRSVSWYQQTPGQGLQFLFEYFSETQRNKGNFPGRFSGRQFSNSRSEMNVSTLELGDSALYLCASSFTSGSTGELFFGEGSRLTVL.

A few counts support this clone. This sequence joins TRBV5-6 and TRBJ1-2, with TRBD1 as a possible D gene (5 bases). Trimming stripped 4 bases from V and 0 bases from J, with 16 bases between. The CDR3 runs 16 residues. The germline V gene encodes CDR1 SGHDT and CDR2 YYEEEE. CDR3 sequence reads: CASSLEGNRANYGYTF. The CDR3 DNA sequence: TGTGCCAGCAGCCTGGAGGGGAACAGAGCTAACTATGGCTACACCTTC.

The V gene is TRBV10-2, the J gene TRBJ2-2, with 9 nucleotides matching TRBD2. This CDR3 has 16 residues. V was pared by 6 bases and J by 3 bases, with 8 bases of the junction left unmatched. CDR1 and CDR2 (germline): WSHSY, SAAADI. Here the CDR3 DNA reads TGCGCCAGCAGGTCGGGACTAGCTCCCGACACCGGGGAGCTGTTTTTT. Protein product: CASRSGLAPDTGELFF.